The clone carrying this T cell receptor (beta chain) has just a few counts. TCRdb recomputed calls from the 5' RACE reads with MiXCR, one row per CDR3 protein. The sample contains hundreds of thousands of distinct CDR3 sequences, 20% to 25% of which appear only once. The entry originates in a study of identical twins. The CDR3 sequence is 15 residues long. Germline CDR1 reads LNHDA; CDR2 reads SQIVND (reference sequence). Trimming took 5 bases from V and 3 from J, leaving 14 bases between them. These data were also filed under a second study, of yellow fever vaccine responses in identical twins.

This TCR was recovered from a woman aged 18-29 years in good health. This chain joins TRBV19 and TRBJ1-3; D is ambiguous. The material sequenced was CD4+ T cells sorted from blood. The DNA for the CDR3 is TGTGCCAGTAGTGTGGCGGCCGGAGGTGGAAACACCATATATTTT. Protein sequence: CASSVAAGGGNTIYF.